These 21 T cell receptor beta chains came from one sample sequenced in a study of chemoradiotherapy in HPV16-positive cancers. Clones were read by immunoSEQ multiplex PCR, and TCRdb kept only the in-frame ones, dropping some. The table includes tens of thousands of clones, 70% to 90% detected once. The sample in question was blood, obtained from a patient who underwent chemoradiotherapy. Receptors were obtained from a human donor with HPV-associated anogenital cancer.

The CDR3 DNA is TGCGCCAGCAGCTTGGCCGGGAACACTGAAGCTTTCTTT. Residues: CASSLAGNTEAFF. The chain carries TRBV5-1 and TRBJ1-1, with unresolved D. This CDR3 comprises 13 residues. The ends were cut back, 0 bases at V and 1 base at J, with 4 bases in the middle. Germline-derived CDR1 and CDR2 are SGHRS and YFSETQ. The entire variable domain, with the rest obtained from reference TRBV5-1 and TRBJ1-1, is as follows: KAGVTQTPRYLIKTRGQQVTLSCSPISGHRSVSWYQQTPGQGLQFLFEYFSETQRNKGNFPGRFSGRQFSNSRSEMNVSTLELGDSALYLCASSLAGNTEAFFGQGTRLTVV.

This chain links TRBV10-1 with TRBJ1-1; unclear D gene. Between the trimmed V and J ends, which lost 3 bases and 8 bases, there was a span of 13 bases. Germline V lookup: CDR1 WNHNN, CDR2 SYGVQD (reference sequence). The CDR3 is 13 amino acids. The CDR3, as DNA: TGCGCCAGCAGTGAATCCGACAAATCCGAAGCTTTCTTT. Amino acids: CASSESDKSEAFF.

V usage is TRBV19 and J usage is TRBJ1-2; TRBD1 aligns across 11 bases. V shed 4 bases and J 7 bases; nucleotides not matched to a gene: 5. CDR1 LNHDA and CDR2 SQIVND come from the germline V gene (reference sequence). CDR3 length: 14 amino acids. Written as DNA, the CDR3 is TGTGCCAGTAGTACGACAGGGACAGGGGGTGGCTACACCTTC. Its translation: CASSTTGTGGGYTF.

The rearrangement links TRBV7-2 to TRBJ2-3, with D possibly being TRBD2 (6 bases). The CDR3 runs 13 residues. The V gene lost 3 bases and the J gene lost 6 bases, with 10 bases spanning the gap. CDR1 is SGHTA, CDR2 FQGNSA, per germline. CDR3 bases: TGTGCCAGCAGCTTGGCGGGGCTGGATACGCAGTATTTT. This translates into CASSLAGLDTQYF.

This chain joins TRBV7-2 and TRBJ2-1; D is possibly TRBD1 (6 bases). The CDR3 is 15 amino acids. V was pared by 5 bases and J by 8 bases, with 19 bases between. Germline lookup yields CDR1 SGHTA and CDR2 FQGNSA. CDR3 amino acids: CASSLTGTTSDEQFF. CDR3 DNA: TGTGCCAGCAGCCTTACCGGGACAACGTCCGATGAGCAGTTCTTC.

The chain is built from TRBV10-1 and TRBJ2-7; tentative D call: TRBD1 (5 bases). V shed 5 bases and J shed 6 bases, with 14 bases lying between them. This CDR3 has 13 residues. Germline-derived CDR1 and CDR2 are WNHNN and SYGVQD (reference sequence). The chain's CDR3 is CASSPSRVGEQYF. CDR3 nucleotides: TGCGCCAGCAGTCCATCCAGGGTTGGCGAGCAGTACTTC.

V and J are TRBV5-6 and TRBJ2-2; tentative D call: TRBD1 (7 bases). V was pared by 2 bases and J by 6 bases, with 17 bases between. Per germline, CDR1 SGHDT and CDR2 YYEEEE. This CDR3 is built from 16 residues. The CDR3 DNA is TGTGCCAGCAGCTTTTTGGGGCAGGGGGGCGCCGGGGAGCTGTTTTTT. Protein product: CASSFLGQGGAGELFF.

This chain links TRBV6-5 with TRBJ1-4; D may be TRBD1 (5 bases). CDR1 MNHEY and CDR2 SVGAGI come from the germline V gene. The CDR3 is 14 amino acids. Trimming cost V 2 bases and J 8 bases, with 12 bases left between them. CDR3 region: CASSYGARDEKLFF. As DNA, the CDR3 is TGTGCCAGCAGTTACGGGGCACGGGACGAAAAACTGTTTTTT.

The chain links TRBV7-2 to TRBJ2-5; D uncertain. Germline V gene lookup returns CDR1 SGHTA and CDR2 FQGNSA. The V and J ends lost 3 bases and 3 bases respectively, with 2 bases between them. The CDR3 length is 11 residues. The CDR3 DNA reads TGTGCCAGCAGCTTTAAAGAGACCCAGTACTTC. Translated, it gives CASSFKETQYF. Filled out from reference TRBV7-2 and TRBJ2-5, the complete variable domain reads GAGVSQSPSNKVTEKGKDVELRCDPISGHTALYWYRQSLGQGLEFLIYFQGNSAPDKSGLPSDRFSAERTGGSVSTLTIQRTQQEDSAVYLCASSFKETQYFGPGTRLLVL.

The chain uses TRBV6-1 and TRBJ1-2, with no clear D. CDR3 length: 11 amino acids. The germline gives CDR1 MNHNS, CDR2 SASEGT. Trimming shortened V by 2 bases and J by 3 bases, and 1 base separated the two germline ends. The CDR3 reads CASSEYYGYTF. The CDR3 coding sequence is TGTGCCAGCAGTGAATACTATGGCTACACCTTC.

The chain is built from TRBV18 and TRBJ2-3; D is undetermined. Germline V gene data show CDR1 as KGHSH and CDR2 as LQKENI. The ends were cut back, 3 bases at V and 4 bases at J, with 5 bases in the middle. The CDR3 has 12 residues. The DNA for the CDR3 is TGTGCCAGCTCACCCGGTTCAGATACGCAGTATTTT. It specifies CASSPGSDTQYF.

V gene TRBV28 combines with J gene TRBJ2-7, with a weak D call TRBD1 (6 bases). This CDR3 spans 12 amino acids. Germline CDR1 MDHEN, CDR2 SYDVKM. Trimming shortened V by 4 bases and J by 7 bases, and 11 bases separated the two germline ends. CDR3 amino acids: CASSSQGKEQYF. In nucleotides, the CDR3 is TGTGCCAGCAGTTCTCAGGGGAAAGAGCAGTACTTC.

The chain combines TRBV19 with TRBJ1-6; D perhaps matches TRBD1 (6 bases). The CDR3 is made up of 17 amino acids. Germline V lookup: CDR1 LNHDA, CDR2 SQIVND (reference sequence). CDR3 nucleotide sequence: TGTGCGACGAGGGGCACAGGGTTCCTCGACTATAATTCACCCCTCCACTTT. Its translation is CATRGTGFLDYNSPLHF.

This rearrangement joins TRBV14 to TRBJ2-3; D uncertain. V lost 0 bases, J lost 4 bases, and 5 bases lay in between. This CDR3 spans 13 amino acids. CDR1 and CDR2 (germline): SGHDN, FVKESK. In DNA, the CDR3 is TGTGCCAGCAGCCAAGACATGTCAGATACGCAGTATTTT. This codes for CASSQDMSDTQYF.

This chain connects TRBV10-1 to TRBJ2-1; possibly TRBD1 or TRBD2 for D (6 bases each). The CDR3 has 16 amino acids. V lost 6 bases and J 6 bases, leaving 21 bases between the germline ends. Germline lookup yields CDR1 WNHNN and CDR2 SYGVQD (reference sequence). The CDR3 DNA reads TGCGCCAGCAGAGACCAAATGAGGGGGGACCTCAATGAGCAGTTCTTC. The encoded protein is CASRDQMRGDLNEQFF.

This chain links TRBV9 with TRBJ1-5; perhaps TRBD1 as D (5 bases). Trimming pared 4 bases from V and 5 bases from J, leaving 13 bases between. CDR1 is SGDLS and CDR2 is YYNGEE in the germline V gene. The CDR3 is made up of 14 amino acids. CDR3 coding DNA: TGTGCCAGCAGCCTTCCCGGCAGGGATCAGCCCCAGCATTTT. Encoded protein: CASSLPGRDQPQHF.

This chain uses TRBV5-1 with TRBJ2-4, with D tentatively TRBD1 (6 bases). CDR1 SGHRS and CDR2 YFSETQ come from the germline V gene. Trimming stripped 4 bases from V and 2 bases from J, with 10 bases between. CDR3 size: 14 residues. The CDR3: CASSRTGSKNIQYF. The CDR3 region has the DNA TGCGCCAGCAGCCGTACAGGGTCCAAAAACATTCAGTACTTC. The whole variable domain, remainder taken from reference TRBV5-1 and TRBJ2-4, is KAGVTQTPRYLIKTRGQQVTLSCSPISGHRSVSWYQQTPGQGLQFLFEYFSETQRNKGNFPGRFSGRQFSNSRSEMNVSTLELGDSALYLCASSRTGSKNIQYFGAGTRLSVL.

V is TRBV5-1 and J is TRBJ2-7; D unresolved. Germline V gene sequence: CDR1 SGHRS, CDR2 YFSETQ. V gave up 4 bases and J gave up 2 bases, with 13 bases separating them. The CDR3 has 14 amino acids. This CDR3 is CASSPLDLTYEQYF. The CDR3 DNA reads TGCGCCAGCAGCCCCTTGGATTTGACCTACGAGCAGTACTTC.

This clone was seen a few times. The rearrangement links TRBV5-6 to TRBJ1-5, with no clear D. This CDR3 has 15 residues. V was pared by 1 base and J by 3 bases, with 11 bases between. The germline V gene encodes CDR1 SGHDT and CDR2 YYEEEE. CDR3 in DNA: TGTGCCAGCAGCTTGTCTTGGCAGGTCAATCAGCCCCAGCATTTT. It translates to CASSLSWQVNQPQHF.

This chain links TRBV15 with TRBJ1-3; perhaps TRBD1 as D (6 bases). The CDR3 totals 18 residues. V dropped 0 bases and J dropped 0 bases, with 15 bases sitting between them. Germline CDR1 reads LNHNV; CDR2 reads YYDKDF (reference sequence). CDR3 loop: CATSRDRPGQLSGNTIYF. In nucleotides, the CDR3 is TGTGCCACCAGCAGAGATCGGCCCGGACAGCTCTCTGGAAACACCATATATTTT.

J is TRBJ2-7 and V is TRBV7-9; D is possibly TRBD1 (6 bases). V lost 5 bases and J lost 2, with 10 bases in between. This CDR3 has 13 residues. In germline, CDR1 is SEHNR, CDR2 FQNEAQ (reference sequence). CDR3 nucleotides: TGTGCCAGCAGCCTCGGGACAACCTACGAGCAGTACGTC. Protein sequence: CASSLGTTYEQYV.